A selection of T cell receptor beta chains follows, all from one sample in a study of blood T cell repertoires in COVID-19. TCRdb's table, derived via immunoSEQ multiplex PCR, lists solely in-frame clones and lacks some. The sample holds approximately 190,000 clones; roughly 82% are singletons and the top ten take roughly 7.1%. Material for sequencing was peripheral blood. These receptors were taken from an older woman with COVID-19, enrolled during active disease. The CDR3 runs from the conserved cysteine through the conserved F or W. The D gene is left open where the match is weak. Clone size appears in some rows only: once, few, many, or a class for an expanded clone.

d_call	v_call	j_call	clone_size	cdr3_nt	cdr3_aa
NA	TRBV27	TRBJ1-5	NA	TGTGCCAGCAGTCCCGGACAGACGAATCAGCCCCAGCATTTT	CASSPGQTNQPQHF
TRBD2	TRBV9	TRBJ2-7	few	TGTGCCAGCAGCGTAGGACTAGCCCTGAGCGAGCAGTACTTC	CASSVGLALSEQYF
NA	TRBV5-1	TRBJ2-1	NA	TGCGCCAGCAGCTCCCATAGTGGTTCTGGTGAGCAGTTCTTC	CASSSHSGSGEQFF
TRBD1	TRBV5-4	TRBJ2-1	once	TGTGCCAGCAGCTGGGGACAGGAACTTAGGAATGAGCAGTTCTTC	CASSWGQELRNEQFF
NA	TRBV28	TRBJ2-5	NA	TGTGCCACCAAACCGACAGTCCAAGAGACCCAGTACTTC	CATKPTVQETQYF
TRBD2	TRBV5-4	TRBJ2-5	NA	TGTGCCAGCAGCTTAGCGGGGCCGAGGGAGACCCAGTACTTC	CASSLAGPRETQYF
TRBD1	TRBV7-9	TRBJ2-1	once	TGTGCCAGCAGCCCGGGGACAGGGCGTGCGAACAATGAGCAGTTCTTC	CASSPGTGRANNEQFF
TRBD1	TRBV3-1/TRBV3-2	TRBJ1-6	NA	TGTGCCAGCAGCCCTCAAGGCAGGGGGGACTATAATTCACCCCTCCACTTT	CASSPQGRGDYNSPLHF
TRBD2	TRBV29-1	TRBJ2-3	NA	TGCAGCGTTGATCCGGGACTATTCAGTCCCTATACGCAGTATTTT	CSVDPGLFSPYTQYF
NA	TRBV7-9	TRBJ2-1	NA	TGTGCCAGCAGCTTAGCTTCTCGGGGGTCCTACAATGAGCAGTTCTTC	CASSLASRGSYNEQFF
NA	TRBV19	TRBJ2-1	NA	TGTGCCTCCCGGTCTGATGGGGCTTTCTCCTACAATGAGCAGTTCTTC	CASRSDGAFSYNEQFF
TRBD1	TRBV7-9	TRBJ1-5	NA	TGTGCCAGCAGCTTAGCAGGGGGCGGCGGTCAGCCCCAGCATTTT	CASSLAGGGGQPQHF
TRBD2	TRBV30	TRBJ2-1	NA	TGTGCCTGGAGTCTCCAACCGGGACTAGCGGGAGGGCCGTGGTACAATGAGCAGTTCTTC	CAWSLQPGLAGGPWYNEQFF
TRBD2	TRBV28	TRBJ2-1	NA	TGTGCCAGCAGCCCTCGCCCGGGGGGTGCTGAGCAGTTCTTC	CASSPRPGGAEQFF
TRBD2	TRBV3-1/TRBV3-2	TRBJ2-1	NA	TGTGCCAGCAGCCAAAAGGGGACTAGCCCCTACAATGAGCAGTTCTTC	CASSQKGTSPYNEQFF
NA	TRBV6-4	TRBJ1-5	few	TGTGCCAGCAGTGAAGGGGGTAGTTGTGGCAATCAGCCCCAGCATTTT	CASSEGGSCGNQPQHF
TRBD1	TRBV19	TRBJ1-1	NA	TGTGCCAGTAGTATGGCCCCTCAGGGGGCAAACACTGAAGCTTTCTTT	CASSMAPQGANTEAFF
TRBD1	TRBV7-9	TRBJ2-7	many	TGTGCCAGCAGCCAAGGGACAGGAGACACGTACGAGCAGTACTTC	CASSQGTGDTYEQYF
NA	TRBV9	TRBJ2-1	NA	TGTGCCAGCAGCGTCAGCGAAAGCTCCTACAATGAGCAGTTCTTC	CASSVSESSYNEQFF
TRBD1	TRBV5-4	TRBJ1-2	NA	TGTGCCAGCAGCTTGGCTGGGACAGGGGTTTACTATGGCTACACCTTC	CASSLAGTGVYYGYTF
NA	TRBV3-1/TRBV3-2	TRBJ1-2	NA	TGTGCCAGCAGCCAATCCAGGGGTTTTAACTATGGCTACACCTTC	CASSQSRGFNYGYTF
TRBD1	TRBV19	TRBJ2-3	NA	TGTGCCAGTAGTATGGACAGGTTCAGGGATACGCAGTATTTT	CASSMDRFRDTQYF
TRBD2	TRBV6-6	TRBJ2-2	once	TGTGCCAGCAGTCGAGTAGGACTAGCTAGGAACACCGGGGAGCTGTTTTTT	CASSRVGLARNTGELFF
TRBD1	TRBV28	TRBJ2-5	NA	TGTGCCAGCAGCCTGAACGGAGGACAGGGAGGTTTGGAGACCCAGTACTTC	CASSLNGGQGGLETQYF
TRBD1	TRBV30	TRBJ1-3	NA	TGTGCCTGGAGCCCCGGGACAGGTACTGGAAACACCATATATTTT	CAWSPGTGTGNTIYF
NA	TRBV15	TRBJ2-7	NA	TGTGCCACCAGCAGGGGACTTACCTACGAGCAGTACTTC	CATSRGLTYEQYF
TRBD1	TRBV5-6	TRBJ1-3	NA	TGTGCCAGCAGCTTGGTGGCGGGGACAGGACGAGGGAACACCATATATTTT	CASSLVAGTGRGNTIYF
NA	TRBV11-2	TRBJ1-1	NA	TGTGCCAGCAGCTTAAGGCAGGGAAAGACGAACACTGAAGCTTTCTTT	CASSLRQGKTNTEAFF
TRBD1	TRBV19	TRBJ1-2	NA	TGTGCCAGTAACCTGAGAGGACAGGGTAACGGCTACACCTTC	CASNLRGQGNGYTF
TRBD2	TRBV2	TRBJ2-2	NA	TGTGCCAGCAGAGCAATCCCGGGGGGGCCCGAAACCGGGGAGCTGTTTTTT	CASRAIPGGPETGELFF
TRBD1	TRBV30	TRBJ1-2	NA	TGTGCCTGGAGTGTACTTGGACAGGGGAGAACTGGCTACACCTTC	CAWSVLGQGRTGYTF
TRBD1	TRBV28	TRBJ1-1	NA	TGTGCCAGCGGAAAAACAGGGGGCGCCCCTGAAGCTTTCTTT	CASGKTGGAPEAFF
TRBD2	TRBV5-6	TRBJ2-2	NA	TGTGCCAGCAGCGAGAGGGGACTAGCGGGAGGTACCGGGGAGCTGTTTTTT	CASSERGLAGGTGELFF
TRBD2	TRBV3-1/TRBV3-2	TRBJ2-2	NA	TGTGCCAGCAGCCAAGTGGCGGGAGGTAACACCGGGGAGCTGTTTTTT	CASSQVAGGNTGELFF
TRBD1	TRBV3-1/TRBV3-2	TRBJ1-5	few	TGTGCCAGCAGTACAGGGGGGAATCAGCCCCAGCATTTT	CASSTGGNQPQHF
NA	TRBV5-4	TRBJ2-3	once	TGTGCCAGCAGCCCGAGGAGGTACACAGATACGCAGTATTTT	CASSPRRYTDTQYF
TRBD1	TRBV28	TRBJ1-1	few	TGTGCCAGCAGTTTACTGGGACAGCTGATTCCCGAAGCTTTCTTT	CASSLLGQLIPEAFF
NA	TRBV11-3	TRBJ2-6	NA	TGTGCCAGCAGCCCCGAAGCAGGTCCCTCTGGGGCCAACGTCCTGACTTTC	CASSPEAGPSGANVLTF
NA	TRBV6-5	TRBJ1-2	NA	TGTGCCAGCATACCGACGACGGGAGCTAACTATGGCTACACCTTC	CASIPTTGANYGYTF
NA	TRBV7-8	TRBJ1-6	NA	TGTGCCAGCAGCCCCCCGGTGGAGCAGAGATATTCACCCCTCCACTTT	CASSPPVEQRYSPLHF
NA	TRBV18	TRBJ1-6	NA	TGTGCCAGCTCACTTCCGACTCTTTCACCCCTCCACTTT	CASSLPTLSPLHF
NA	TRBV28	TRBJ1-2	NA	TGTGCCCTGGGGAGAGGGTCGGACTATGGCTACACCTTC	CALGRGSDYGYTF
NA	TRBV7-9	TRBJ2-3	NA	TGTGCCAGCAGCTTAGGTCGGGGGGCCACAAGCACAGATACGCAGTATTTT	CASSLGRGATSTDTQYF
NA	TRBV6-2/TRBV6-3	TRBJ1-5	NA	TGTGCCAGCAGTGGACCAATAGCGGATCAGCCCCAGCATTTT	CASSGPIADQPQHF
NA	TRBV19	TRBJ1-6	once	TGTGCCAGTAGTCCAACAGGGTCGACGGATTCACCCCTCCACTTT	CASSPTGSTDSPLHF
NA	TRBV3-1/TRBV3-2	TRBJ2-5	NA	TGTGCCAGCAGCCAAGATACCCAGCGGGAGACCCAGTACTTC	CASSQDTQRETQYF
NA	TRBV7-6	TRBJ2-1	NA	TGTGCCAGCAGCTTAGGGCACCCCCCCTACAATGAGCAGTTCTTC	CASSLGHPPYNEQFF
TRBD1	TRBV29-1	TRBJ2-7	NA	TGCAGCGTTGAAGTTGCCAGTGGCAGGGGGAAGAGGTACGAGCAGTACTTC	CSVEVASGRGKRYEQYF
TRBD1	TRBV30	TRBJ1-6	NA	TGTGCCTCGACAGGGTCGGGGTCCTATAATTCACCCCTCCACTTT	CASTGSGSYNSPLHF
TRBD2	TRBV5-1	TRBJ2-3	NA	TGCGCCAGCAGCTTCCTTAGCGGGAGCACAGATACGCAGTATTTT	CASSFLSGSTDTQYF